A single sample gave rise to the 4 T cell receptor beta chains below, sequenced in a study of metastatic and nonmetastatic thyroid tumors. Thyroid surgery was preceded by no treatment in any patient. Using MiXCR, TCRdb re-called clones from the PCR reads. The sample contains approximately 35,000 clones, 11% of which appear only once. The sample was blood. Source of these receptors: a female donor with papillary thyroid cancer or a benign thyroid nodule (not recorded which). Some clones in this sample may be carry-over from other donors' samples.

This clone has at least ten counts. The gene calls are TRBV7-9 and TRBJ1-4; 8 bases line up with TRBD1. CDR1 and CDR2 (germline): SEHNR, FQNEAQ (reference sequence). The CDR3 totals 14 residues. The ends lost 3 bases at V and 6 bases at J; junction bases unmatched: 3. The CDR3 DNA reads TGTGCCAGCAGCTTGACAGGGGTGGATGAAAAACTGTTTTTT. Residues: CASSLTGVDEKLFF.

This clone has at least ten counts. The V and J genes are TRBV6-2 or TRBV6-3 and TRBJ2-7; no definite D call. Trimming pared 3 bases from V and 3 bases from J, leaving 9 bases between. The CDR3 consists of 13 residues. CDR1 is MNHEY, CDR2 SVGEGT, per germline. CDR3 DNA sequence: TGTGCCAGCAGTTATACGGAGAACTACGAGCAGTACTTC. Protein: CASSYTENYEQYF.

This clone occurred many times. The chain joins TRBV6-4 to TRBJ2-3; D is unresolved. The CDR3 has 14 amino acids. Looked up from germline, CDR1 is MRHNA and CDR2 is SNTAGT. Trimming stripped 3 bases from V and 0 bases from J, with 7 bases between. CDR3 protein: CASSESVSTDTQYF. As DNA, the CDR3 is TGTGCCAGCAGTGAATCGGTTAGCACAGATACGCAGTATTTT.

This clone was detected ten times or more. The CDR3 here is CASSPVGSKEETQYF. The CDR3 nucleotides are TGTGCCAGCAGTCCCGTAGGATCTAAAGAAGAGACCCAGTACTTC. J is TRBJ2-5 and V is TRBV28; D gene ambiguous. The germline V gene encodes CDR1 MDHEN and CDR2 SYDVKM. V gave up 5 bases and J gave up 3 bases, with 16 bases separating them. CDR3 size: 15 residues.